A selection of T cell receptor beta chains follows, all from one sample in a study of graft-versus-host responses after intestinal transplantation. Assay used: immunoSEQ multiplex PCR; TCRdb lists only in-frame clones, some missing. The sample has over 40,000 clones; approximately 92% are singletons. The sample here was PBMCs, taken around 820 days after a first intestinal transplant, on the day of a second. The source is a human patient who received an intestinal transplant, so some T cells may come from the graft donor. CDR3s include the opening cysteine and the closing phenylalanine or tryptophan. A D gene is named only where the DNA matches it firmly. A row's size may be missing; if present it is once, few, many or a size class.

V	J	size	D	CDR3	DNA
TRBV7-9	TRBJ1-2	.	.	CASTSSSSDGYTF	TGTGCCAGCACCTCGTCCAGCAGCGATGGCTACACCTTC
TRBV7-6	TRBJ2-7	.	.	CASSLGADEQYF	TGTGCCAGCAGCCTAGGCGCCGACGAGCAGTACTTC
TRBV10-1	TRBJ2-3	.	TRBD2	CASSQGLAGGIDTQYF	TGCGCCAGCAGCCAGGGACTAGCGGGAGGAATAGATACGCAGTATTTT
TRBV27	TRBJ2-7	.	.	CASSLGEPHEQYF	TGTGCCAGCAGTTTAGGCGAACCCCACGAGCAGTACTTC
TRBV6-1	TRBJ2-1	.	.	CAISNARGKNEQFF	TGTGCCATCTCAAATGCCAGGGGAAAAAATGAGCAGTTCTTC
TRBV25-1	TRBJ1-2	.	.	CASSGTDYGYTF	TGTGCCAGCAGTGGAACGGACTATGGCTACACCTTC
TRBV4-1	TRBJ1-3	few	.	CASSHGAGFSGNTIYF	TGCGCCAGCAGCCATGGAGCAGGGTTTTCTGGAAACACCATATATTTT
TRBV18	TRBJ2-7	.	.	CATHRSGSYEQYF	TGTGCCACCCACCGGTCGGGCTCCTACGAGCAGTACTTC
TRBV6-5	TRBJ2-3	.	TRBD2	CASRLAGLTDTQYF	TGTGCCAGCCGACTAGCGGGATTAACAGATACGCAGTATTTT
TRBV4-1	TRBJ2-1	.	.	CASSQDISNQQFF	TGCGCCAGCAGCCAAGATATAAGCAACCAGCAGTTCTTC
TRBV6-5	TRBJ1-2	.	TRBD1	CASSAPGQGVYGYTF	TGTGCCAGCAGTGCGCCGGGACAGGGGGTCTATGGCTACACCTTC
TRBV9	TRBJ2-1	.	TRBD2	CASSVGLVHNEQFF	TGTGCCAGCAGCGTCGGACTAGTCCACAATGAGCAGTTCTTC
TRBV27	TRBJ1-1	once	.	CASSLRSSNTEAFF	TGTGCCAGCAGTTTAAGGTCGTCGAACACTGAAGCTTTCTTT
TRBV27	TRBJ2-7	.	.	CASSLSPDPYEQYF	TGTGCCAGCAGTTTATCGCCAGATCCCTACGAGCAGTACTTC
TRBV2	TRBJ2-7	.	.	CASIPRGVGIYEQYF	TGTGCCAGCATCCCTCGCGGGGTAGGGATCTACGAGCAGTACTTC